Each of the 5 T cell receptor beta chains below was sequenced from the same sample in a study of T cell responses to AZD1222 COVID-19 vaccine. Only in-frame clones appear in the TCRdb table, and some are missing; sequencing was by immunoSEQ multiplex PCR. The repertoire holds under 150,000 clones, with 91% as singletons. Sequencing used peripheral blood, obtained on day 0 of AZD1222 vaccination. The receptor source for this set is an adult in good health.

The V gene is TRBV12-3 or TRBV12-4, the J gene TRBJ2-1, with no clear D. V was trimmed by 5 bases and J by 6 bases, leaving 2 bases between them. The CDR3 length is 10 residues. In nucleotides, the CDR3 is TGTGCCAGCAGTCGCAATGAGCAGTTCTTC. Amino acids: CASSRNEQFF.

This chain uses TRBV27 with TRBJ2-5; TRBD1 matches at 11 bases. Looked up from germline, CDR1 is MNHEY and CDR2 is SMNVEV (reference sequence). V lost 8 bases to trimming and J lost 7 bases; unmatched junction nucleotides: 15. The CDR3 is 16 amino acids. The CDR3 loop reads CASRPEGQGVSVTQYF. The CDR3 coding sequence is TGTGCCAGCCGGCCGGAGGGACAGGGGGTGAGTGTGACCCAGTACTTC.

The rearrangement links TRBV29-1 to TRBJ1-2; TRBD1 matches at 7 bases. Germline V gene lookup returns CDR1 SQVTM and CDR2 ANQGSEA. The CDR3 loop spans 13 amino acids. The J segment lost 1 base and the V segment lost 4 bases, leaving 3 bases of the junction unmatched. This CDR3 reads CSVVDRDNYGYTF. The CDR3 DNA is TGCAGCGTTGTTGACAGGGATAACTATGGCTACACCTTC.

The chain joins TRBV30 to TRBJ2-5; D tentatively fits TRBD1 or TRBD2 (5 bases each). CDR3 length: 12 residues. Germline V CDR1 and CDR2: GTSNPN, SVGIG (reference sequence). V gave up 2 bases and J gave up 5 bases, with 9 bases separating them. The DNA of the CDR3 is TGTGCCTGGAGTCGAGGGGTTGAGACCCAGTACTTC. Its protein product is CAWSRGVETQYF.

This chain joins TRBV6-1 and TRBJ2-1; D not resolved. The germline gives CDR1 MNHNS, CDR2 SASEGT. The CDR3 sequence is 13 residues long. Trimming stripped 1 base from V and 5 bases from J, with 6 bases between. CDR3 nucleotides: TGTGCCAGCAGTGAAGAGATCCACAATGAGCAGTTCTTC. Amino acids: CASSEEIHNEQFF.